Below, 27 T cell receptor beta chains from the same sample are listed, as sequenced in a study of blood T cell repertoires in COVID-19. Here immunoSEQ multiplex PCR was the method, and the copy in TCRdb shows in-frame clones only, minus some. The sample consists of about 54,000 clones, approximately 87% of them appearing once. The material sequenced was peripheral blood. Source of these receptors: a man aged 40-55 years with active COVID-19.

This sequence joins TRBV7-9 and TRBJ2-3; 9 nucleotides line up with TRBD2. Losses at the gene ends were 5 bases for V and 2 bases for J; bases not matched to a gene: 8. The CDR3 loop spans 16 amino acids. CDR1 SEHNR and CDR2 FQNEAQ come from the germline V gene (reference sequence). CDR3 region: CASSRAAGGATDTQYF. The CDR3 DNA is TGTGCCAGCAGCCGGGCGGCGGGGGGGGCCACAGATACGCAGTATTTT. Together with reference TRBV7-9 and TRBJ2-3, the CDR3 gives the full variable domain: DTGVSQNPRHKITKRGQNVTFRCDPISEHNRLYWYRQTLGQGPEFLTYFQNEAQLEKSRLLSDRFSAERPKGSFSTLEIQRTEQGDSAMYLCASSRAAGGATDTQYFGPGTRLTVL.

The V call is TRBV6-5, the J call TRBJ2-7; D remains ambiguous. CDR3 length equals 12 residues. Per the germline V gene, CDR1 is MNHEY and CDR2 is SVGAGI. Trimming left V 6 bases short and J 0 bases short, with 6 bases between. CDR3 protein: CASSQDSYEQYF. CDR3 bases: TGTGCCAGCAGCCAGGACTCCTACGAGCAGTACTTC.

Many counts were recorded for this clone. The chain uses TRBV7-8 and TRBJ1-4; 7 positions agree with TRBD1. CDR3 size: 14 residues. CDR1 is SGHVS and CDR2 is FQNEAQ in the germline V gene. V shed 4 bases, J shed 7 bases, and the junction held 6 bases outside the gene matches. In nucleotides, the CDR3 is TGTGCCAGCAGCTCGACAGGGAGTCGTGAAAAACTGTTTTTT. Its translation is CASSSTGSREKLFF.

This clone has just a few counts. The chain carries TRBV2 and TRBJ1-6; unclear D gene. Between the trimmed V and J ends, which lost 5 bases and 0 bases, there was a span of 8 bases. CDR3 size: 15 residues. Germline V gene lookup returns CDR1 SNHLY and CDR2 FYNNEI. The DNA for the CDR3 is TGTGCCAGCAGTAGGAGGAGCTCCTATAATTCACCCCTCCACTTT. Translating gives CASSRRSSYNSPLHF. Looking up the rest from reference TRBV2 and TRBJ1-6 gives the full variable domain: EPEVTQTPSHQVTQMGQEVILRCVPISNHLYFYWYRQILGQKVEFLVSFYNNEISEKSEIFDDQFSVERPDGSNFTLKIRSTKLEDSAMYFCASSRRSSYNSPLHFGNGTRLTVT.

The CDR3 DNA follows: TGCGCCAGCAGTCCAATTGGCCTGGACTCATTACGCGAGCAGTACTTC. Amino acids: CASSPIGLDSLREQYF. The chain carries TRBV5-1 and TRBJ2-7; maybe TRBD2 (5 bases). From germline, CDR1 is SGHRS and CDR2 YFSETQ. The CDR3 is 16 amino acids. The V end lost 5 bases, the J end lost 6 bases, and 24 bases lay between the germline ends.

This chain joins TRBV27 and TRBJ2-7; 7 bases map to TRBD1. From germline, CDR1 is MNHEY and CDR2 SMNVEV (reference sequence). V was clipped by 6 bases and J by 6 bases; unmatched bases: 8. The CDR3 spans 13 residues. The CDR3 region has the DNA TGTGCCAGCAGACAACAGGGGCGCGGCGAGCAGTACTTC. Protein product: CASRQQGRGEQYF.

V usage is TRBV6-6 and J usage is TRBJ1-1, with 7 bases fitting TRBD1. This CDR3 region has 15 residues. Germline CDR1 and CDR2: MNHNY and SVGAGI (reference sequence). V shed 3 bases, J shed 3 bases, and the junction held 7 bases outside the gene matches. The CDR3, as DNA: TGTGCCAGCAGTTATCGACAGGGAAGGGACACTGAAGCTTTCTTT. Its translation is CASSYRQGRDTEAFF.

The chain carries TRBV19 and TRBJ1-1; no definite D call. This CDR3 has 13 amino acids. Germline V lookup: CDR1 LNHDA, CDR2 SQIVND (reference sequence). V was shortened by 8 bases and J by 1 base, with 11 bases between the two germline ends. The CDR3 region is CASREISNTEAFF. The CDR3 DNA follows: TGTGCCAGTCGGGAAATATCGAACACTGAAGCTTTCTTT. Full variable domain (rest looked up from reference TRBV19 and TRBJ1-1): DGGITQSPKYLFRKEGQNVTLSCEQNLNHDAMYWYRQDPGQGLRLIYYSQIVNDFQKGDIAEGYSVSREKKESFPLTVTSAQKNPTAFYLCASREISNTEAFFGQGTRLTVV.

V is TRBV6-5 and J is TRBJ2-2; 8 bases match TRBD2. The V gene's germline CDR1 is MNHEY and CDR2 SVGAGI. V shed 4 bases and J 5 bases; nucleotides not matched to a gene: 6. The CDR3 sequence is 15 residues long. CDR3 nucleotides: TGTGCCAGCAGTTCCTCCCCGGGAGGGACCGGGGAGCTGTTTTTT. Encoded protein: CASSSSPGGTGELFF.

The gene calls are TRBV18 and TRBJ1-3, with 8 bases fitting TRBD1. The V gene's germline CDR1 is KGHSH and CDR2 LQKENI. CDR3 length equals 15 residues. The V and J ends lost 3 bases and 1 base, in that order; junction bases with no gene match: 2. CDR3 in amino acids: CASSPGQGSGNTIYF. Here the CDR3 DNA reads TGTGCCAGCTCACCCGGACAGGGATCTGGAAACACCATATATTTT.

The V and J genes are TRBV6-6 and TRBJ2-1; TRBD2 agrees at 11 bases. The CDR3 sequence is 15 residues long. J was trimmed by 3 bases and V by 4 bases; bases with no gene match: 2. Germline values: CDR1 MNHNY, CDR2 SVGAGI (reference sequence). The CDR3 bases are TGTGCCAGCAGTTTAGCGGGAGGGGGCTACAATGAGCAGTTCTTC. Translation gives CASSLAGGGYNEQFF.

This clone has just one count. The rearrangement links TRBV9 to TRBJ1-1; no clear D gene. CDR3 size: 13 residues. Germline CDR1 SGDLS, CDR2 YYNGEE. Trimming took 0 bases from V and 7 from J, leaving 10 bases between them. CDR3 nucleotides: TGTGCCAGCAGCGTAGGATACGGGGATGAAGCTTTCTTT. Residues: CASSVGYGDEAFF.

J is TRBJ1-1 and V is TRBV6-6; D is unclear. Trimming removed 4 bases at V and 11 bases at J, with 8 bases between. Germline CDR1 is MNHNY and CDR2 is SVGAGI (reference sequence). This CDR3 comprises 10 residues. The DNA for the CDR3 is TGTGCCAGCAGTTCGACGGAGGCTTTCTTT. As protein: CASSSTEAFF.

As DNA, the CDR3 is TGTGCCAGCAGCTTATATTGGCCAGGGGGATACGAGCAGTACTTC. It translates to CASSLYWPGGYEQYF. The chain has TRBV11-2 and TRBJ2-7, with TRBD1 matching 7 bases. This CDR3 spans 15 amino acids. V shed 2 bases, J shed 4 bases, and the junction held 8 bases outside the gene matches. Germline V gene sequence: CDR1 SGHAT, CDR2 FQNNGV.

The chain employs TRBV28 and TRBJ1-5, with D tentatively TRBD1 (6 bases). Trimming shortened V by 5 bases and J by 7 bases, and 18 bases separated the two germline ends. CDR3 length: 15 residues. CDR1 MDHEN and CDR2 SYDVKM come from the germline V gene. Written as DNA, the CDR3 is TGTGCCAGCAGTACCCTTACAGGGTCTGGACAGCCCCAGCATTTT. Its protein product is CASSTLTGSGQPQHF.

This clone has just a few counts. V is TRBV29-1 and J is TRBJ1-4; 8 bases match TRBD1. V shed 4 bases and J 7 bases; nucleotides not matched to a gene: 2. This CDR3 comprises 12 residues. Germline CDR1 is SQVTM and CDR2 is ANQGSEA. The CDR3 DNA sequence: TGCAGCGTTGGGACAGGGTTTGAAAAACTGTTTTTT. Protein: CSVGTGFEKLFF. Supplemented by reference TRBV29-1 and TRBJ1-4, the full variable domain reads SAVISQKPSRDICQRGTSLTIQCQVDSQVTMMFWYRQQPGQSLTLIATANQGSEATYESGFVIDKFPISRPNLTFSTLTVSNMSPEDSSIYLCSVGTGFEKLFFGSGTQLSVL.

In this sample, this clone turned up a few times. The chain joins TRBV6-5 to TRBJ2-3; 7 nucleotides align to TRBD2. The CDR3 is 15 residues long. Per the germline V gene, CDR1 is MNHEY and CDR2 is SVGAGI. Unmatched junction bases numbered 10, after V lost 8 bases and J lost 2 bases. CDR3 loop: CASSPASGITDTQYF. The CDR3 DNA reads as TGTGCCAGCTCTCCGGCTAGCGGAATCACAGATACGCAGTATTTT.

Only one count was recorded for this clone. The chain carries TRBV3-1 (or the pseudogene TRBV3-2) and TRBJ1-2, with D maybe TRBD1 (6 bases). This CDR3 has 14 amino acids. Germline values: CDR1 LGHDT, CDR2 YNNKEL (reference sequence). Trimming pared 4 bases from V and 2 bases from J, leaving 11 bases between. CDR3 loop: CASSLRTANYGYTF. Written as DNA, the CDR3 is TGTGCCAGCAGCCTACGGACAGCCAACTATGGCTACACCTTC.

The V and J genes are TRBV6-1 and TRBJ1-5; the D gene is possibly TRBD1 (6 bases). The germline gives CDR1 MNHNS, CDR2 SASEGT. This CDR3 spans 17 amino acids. The ends were cut back, 0 bases at V and 2 bases at J, with 14 bases in the middle. In DNA, the CDR3 is TGTGCCAGCAGTGAAGCAATGTGGGACATGGGCAATCAGCCCCAGCATTTT. Amino acids: CASSEAMWDMGNQPQHF.

This clone has only a few counts. The chain combines TRBV2 with TRBJ2-5; 7 positions agree with TRBD2. Trimming removed 1 base from V and 3 bases from J; junction bases left unmatched: 11. The CDR3 consists of 17 residues. Germline V gives CDR1 SNHLY, CDR2 FYNNEI. The CDR3 region is CASSEGVAGATKETQYF. The CDR3 DNA is TGTGCCAGCAGTGAAGGAGTTGCGGGAGCAACTAAAGAGACCCAGTACTTC. Together with reference TRBV2 and TRBJ2-5, the CDR3 gives the full variable domain: EPEVTQTPSHQVTQMGQEVILRCVPISNHLYFYWYRQILGQKVEFLVSFYNNEISEKSEIFDDQFSVERPDGSNFTLKIRSTKLEDSAMYFCASSEGVAGATKETQYFGPGTRLLVL.

This chain joins TRBV7-3 and TRBJ1-1; TRBD1 aligns across 7 bases. Per the germline V gene, CDR1 is SGHTA and CDR2 is FQGTGA. The CDR3 has 15 amino acids. Losses at the gene ends were 5 bases for V and 5 bases for J; bases not matched to a gene: 11. This CDR3 is CASSPTGEVWTEAFF. CDR3 in DNA: TGTGCCAGCAGCCCAACAGGGGAAGTGTGGACTGAAGCTTTCTTT.

This chain joins TRBV6-6 and TRBJ1-1; D might be TRBD1 (6 bases). Germline V lookup: CDR1 MNHNY, CDR2 SVGAGI (reference sequence). The CDR3 contains 13 residues. Trimming removed 6 bases from V and 1 base from J, with 9 bases in between. In DNA form, the CDR3 reads TGTGCCAGCAGACTACAGGGGAACACTGAAGCTTTCTTT. Amino acids: CASRLQGNTEAFF.

This clone was seen a handful of times. The chain has TRBV6-2 or TRBV6-3 and TRBJ2-7; D ambiguous. Germline V gene sequence: CDR1 MNHEY, CDR2 SVGEGT. Trimming pared 6 bases from V and 5 bases from J, leaving 11 bases between. The length of the CDR3 is 12 residues. Here the CDR3 reads CASSPSVDEQYF. The CDR3 region has the DNA TGTGCCAGCAGCCCATCAGTGGACGAGCAGTACTTC.

This chain connects TRBV28 to TRBJ2-7, with D perhaps TRBD2 (5 bases). CDR1 and CDR2 from the germline V gene are MDHEN and SYDVKM. The length of the CDR3 is 11 residues. V was pared by 7 bases and J by 3 bases, with 7 bases between. CDR3 nucleotides: TGTGCCAGCACCGGGGTCTACGAGCAGTACTTC. Amino acid sequence: CASTGVYEQYF.

The chain carries TRBV16 and TRBJ1-5, with D possibly TRBD1 on 5 matching bases. The CDR3 sequence is 19 residues long. Trimming left V 0 bases short and J 0 bases short, with 18 bases between. CDR1 KGHSY and CDR2 FQNENV come from the germline V gene. This CDR3 reads CASSQSTWRDLFSNQPQHF. Written as DNA, the CDR3 is TGTGCCAGCAGCCAATCTACATGGAGGGACCTTTTTAGCAATCAGCCCCAGCATTTT.

This chain uses TRBV4-1 with TRBJ1-2; D possibly corresponds to TRBD1 (5 bases). This CDR3 is 14 amino acids long. Germline V CDR1 and CDR2: MGHRA, YSYEKL. The V end was cut by 0 bases, the J end by 4 bases, with 9 bases between. CDR3: CASSQEEGTYGYTF. CDR3 sequence (DNA): TGCGCCAGCAGCCAAGAGGAGGGGACCTATGGCTACACCTTC.

This rearrangement joins TRBV5-1 to TRBJ1-4; D not certain. The CDR3 spans 13 residues. Trimming shortened V by 2 bases and J by 2 bases, and 4 bases separated the two germline ends. Germline V gives CDR1 SGHRS, CDR2 YFSETQ. This chain's CDR3 is CASSLQTNEKLFF. CDR3 nucleotide sequence: TGCGCCAGCAGCTTACAGACTAATGAAAAACTGTTTTTT.